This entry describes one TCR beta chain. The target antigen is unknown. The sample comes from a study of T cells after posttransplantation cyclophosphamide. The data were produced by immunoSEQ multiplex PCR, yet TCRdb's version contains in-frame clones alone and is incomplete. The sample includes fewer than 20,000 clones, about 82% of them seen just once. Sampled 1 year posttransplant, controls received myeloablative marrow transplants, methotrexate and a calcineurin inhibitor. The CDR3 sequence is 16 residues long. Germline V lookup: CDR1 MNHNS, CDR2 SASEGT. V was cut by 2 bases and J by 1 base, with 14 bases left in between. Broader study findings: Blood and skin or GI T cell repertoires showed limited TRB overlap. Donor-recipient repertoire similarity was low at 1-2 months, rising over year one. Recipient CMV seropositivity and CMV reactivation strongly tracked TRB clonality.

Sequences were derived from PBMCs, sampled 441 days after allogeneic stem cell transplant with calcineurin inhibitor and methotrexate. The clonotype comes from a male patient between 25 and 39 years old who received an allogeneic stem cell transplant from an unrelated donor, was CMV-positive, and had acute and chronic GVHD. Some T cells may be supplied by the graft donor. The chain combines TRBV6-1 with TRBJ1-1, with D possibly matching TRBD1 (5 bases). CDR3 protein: CASSETAGLPNTEAFF. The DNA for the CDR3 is TGTGCCAGCAGTGAAACGGCAGGGTTACCGAACACTGAAGCTTTCTTT.